This T cell receptor (beta chain) is from a study of T cells after yellow fever vaccination. Study information: Each low-cell-number fraction was prepared by means of SMART-Seq v4 Ultra Low Input. Findings of the study overall: Within FACS-sorted repertoires, abundant clonotypes contaminating from the bulk population could be present.

In this sample, this clonotype turned up a few times. Its specificity is not known. The junction and the germline gene differ at one end; a read error may be behind it. The CDR3 has 11 amino acids. In germline, CDR1 is SGHDT, CDR2 YYEEEE. Template switching with 5'RACE generated the TCR cDNA and added a universal primer site and UMIs. Via MiXCR, TCRdb re-called the 5' RACE reads, giving one row per CDR3 protein. The sample includes 300,000 or so distinct CDR3 sequences, roughly 13% seen only once; the top ten take approximately 0.49%. This receptor was identified in a man in his thirties or forties who received the YFV17D yellow fever vaccine. Sample: CD4+ T cells sorted from PBMCs, taken 45 days after the yellow fever booster vaccination. This chain links TRBV5-6 with TRBJ2-5, with D perhaps being TRBD1 or TRBD2 (5 bases each). The chain's CDR3 is CASSTTGTQAF. In nucleotides, the CDR3 is TGTGCCAGCAGCACGACCGGGACGCAGGCTTTC.